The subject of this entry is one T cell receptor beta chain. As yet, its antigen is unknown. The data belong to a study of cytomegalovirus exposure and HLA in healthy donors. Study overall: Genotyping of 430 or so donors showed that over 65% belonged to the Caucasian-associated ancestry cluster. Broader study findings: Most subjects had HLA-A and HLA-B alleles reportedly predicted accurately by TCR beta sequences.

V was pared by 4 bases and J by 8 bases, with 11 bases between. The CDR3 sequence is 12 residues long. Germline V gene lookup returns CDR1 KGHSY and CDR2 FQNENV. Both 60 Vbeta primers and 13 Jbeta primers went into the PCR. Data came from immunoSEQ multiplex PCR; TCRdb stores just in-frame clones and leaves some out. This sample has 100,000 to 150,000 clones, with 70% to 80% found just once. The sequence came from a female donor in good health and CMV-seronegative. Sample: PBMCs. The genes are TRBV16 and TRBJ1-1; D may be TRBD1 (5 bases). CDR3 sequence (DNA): TGTGCCAGCAGCCTTCAGGGTGCCGAAGCTTTCTTT. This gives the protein CASSLQGAEAFF.